The 5 T cell receptor beta chains presented below share a single source sample, sequenced in a study of T-cell memory formation after mild COVID-19. TCRdb re-called the 5' RACE reads through MiXCR, storing one row per CDR3 protein. This sample has 500,000 to 600,000 distinct CDR3 sequences, with about a sixth found just once. The sequenced material came from PBMCs or a T cell subset sorted from them (not recorded which). These TCRs come from an adult woman who had mild COVID-19 (a few samples of this study predate the infection). Cell type and time point are not known.

CDR3 DNA sequence: TGTGCCAGCAGCTCCCGGGACAGCTACTACGAGCAGTACTTC. Translating gives CASSSRDSYYEQYF. The chain combines TRBV13 with TRBJ2-7; 7 nucleotides align to TRBD1. CDR3 length equals 14 residues. Trimming removed 4 bases from V and 3 bases from J; junction bases left unmatched: 6. Germline lookup yields CDR1 PRHDT and CDR2 FYEKMQ (reference sequence).

The chain is built from TRBV19 and TRBJ2-7, with D possibly matching TRBD1 (6 bases). V shed 8 bases and J shed 0 bases, with 14 bases lying between them. The CDR3 loop spans 14 amino acids. Germline assignment: CDR1 LNHDA and CDR2 SQIVND (reference sequence). The CDR3 loop reads CASQQGYHSYEQYF. The CDR3 DNA reads TGTGCCAGTCAGCAGGGGTACCACTCCTACGAGCAGTACTTC.

This rearrangement joins TRBV7-2 to TRBJ2-7; tentative D call: TRBD1 (7 bases). The CDR3 sequence is 16 residues long. V was shortened by 0 bases and J by 2 bases, with 14 bases between the two germline ends. Germline lookup yields CDR1 SGHTA and CDR2 FQGNSA. This chain's CDR3 is CASSLAAAGGTYEQYF. CDR3 coding DNA: TGTGCCAGCAGCTTAGCAGCGGCAGGGGGGACCTACGAGCAGTACTTC.

The CDR3 DNA reads as TGTGCCAGCAGCTTAACGGCCCTCACTGAAGCTTTCTTT. Translation: CASSLTALTEAFF. The rearrangement joins TRBV11-3 to TRBJ1-1; no definite D call. There are 13 residues in the CDR3. The V and J ends lost 2 bases and 4 bases respectively, with 8 bases between them. CDR1 is SGHNT and CDR2 is YENEEA in the germline V gene.

The chain's CDR3 is CSARDRRGSTGELFF. The CDR3 nucleotides read TGCAGTGCTAGAGATCGCAGGGGGAGCACCGGGGAGCTGTTTTTT. The chain couples TRBV20-1 to TRBJ2-2; 7 nucleotides match TRBD1. With 0 bases clipped from V and 4 bases from J, the junction kept 5 bases outside the gene matches. Germline values: CDR1 DFQATT, CDR2 SNEGSKA (reference sequence). CDR3 length: 15 amino acids.